The clone carrying this T cell receptor (beta chain) has just a few counts. TCRdb used MiXCR to reprocess the reads, holding one entry per CDR3 protein. The sample shows 150,000 to 200,000 distinct CDR3 sequences, less than 9.5% of them seen only once. These data originate in a study of T cell repertoires in cytomegalovirus infection. Study overall: TCR beta signatures that were public indicated CMV infection and matching HLA type.

CDR1 and CDR2 (germline): LNHDA, SQIVND (reference sequence). CDR3 length: 16 amino acids. Trimming removed 3 bases from V and 0 bases from J, with 9 bases in between. This chain joins TRBV19 and TRBJ1-6; D gene unclear. The sequence was collected from a human donor in good health (CMV status not recorded). Some clones in this sample may be carry-over from other donors' samples. The source material was PBMCs. The CDR3 bases are TGTGCCAGTAGTATGGCGGTCCACTCCTATAATTCACCCCTCCACTTT. Translated, it gives CASSMAVHSYNSPLHF. Based on the CDR3 plus reference TRBV19 and TRBJ1-6, the full variable domain is DGGITQSPKYLFRKEGQNVTLSCEQNLNHDAMYWYRQDPGQGLRLIYYSQIVNDFQKGDIAEGYSVSREKKESFPLTVTSAQKNPTAFYLCASSMAVHSYNSPLHFGNGTRLTVT.